Listed below are T cell receptor beta chains from one sample, sequenced in a study of identical twins. From the 5' RACE reads, TCRdb called clonotypes with MiXCR, one entry per CDR3 protein. This table holds roughly 500,000 distinct CDR3 sequences, around 20% found once. The same sample was also studied in work on T cells expressing NK-cell markers.

Input material: CD4+ T cells sorted from blood. Receptors were obtained from a woman younger than 30 in good health. CDR3s include the opening cysteine and the closing phenylalanine or tryptophan. The D gene is left open where the match is weak. Expanded clones are given a class, and other clones once, few, many or no size at all.

clone_size j_call d_call v_call cdr3_length cdr3_aa cdr3_nt
- TRBJ2-3 - TRBV7-7 14 CASSSTQHTDTQYF TGTGCTAGCAGCTCAACCCAGCACACAGATACGCAGTATTTT
few TRBJ2-6 - TRBV12-3/TRBV12-4 15 CASSRRASGANVLTF TGTGCCAGCAGTCGCAGGGCGTCTGGGGCCAACGTCCTGACTTTC
- TRBJ2-3 - TRBV6-1 14 CASRMTASTDTQYF TGTGCCAGCAGGATGACAGCTTCCACAGATACGCAGTATTTT
few TRBJ1-5 - TRBV12-3/TRBV12-4 16 CASSFLDGYSNQPQHF TGTGCCAGCAGTTTTTTAGACGGATATAGCAATCAGCCCCAGCATTTT
many TRBJ2-3 TRBD2 TRBV29-1 16 CSVKKGLAGGTDTQYF TGCAGCGTCAAGAAGGGTCTAGCGGGGGGCACAGATACGCAGTATTTT
few TRBJ2-7 TRBD1 TRBV25-1 16 CASSALRQGQSYEQYF TGTGCCAGCAGTGCCCTGAGACAGGGCCAGTCCTACGAGCAGTACTTC
few TRBJ2-3 TRBD2 TRBV10-2 14 CASLQAGLTDTQYF TGCGCCAGCCTCCAAGCGGGACTCACAGATACGCAGTATTTT
- TRBJ2-7 - TRBV7-9 14 CASSPTMASYEQYF TGTGCCAGCAGCCCGACCATGGCCTCCTACGAGCAGTACTTC
- TRBJ2-6 - TRBV20-1 18 CSASSGARLLSGANVLTF TGCAGTGCTTCATCGGGGGCTAGATTATTATCTGGGGCCAACGTCCTGACTTTC
few TRBJ1-5 - TRBV12-3/TRBV12-4 12 CASSFSTQPQHF TGTGCCAGCAGTTTTTCGACTCAGCCCCAGCATTTT
few TRBJ2-5 - TRBV9 14 CASSVATSGETQYF TGTGCCAGCAGCGTAGCTACAAGCGGGGAGACCCAGTACTTC
many TRBJ1-2 - TRBV7-2 13 CASSFGVNYGYTF TGTGCCAGCAGCTTCGGCGTCAACTATGGCTACACCTTC
- TRBJ2-1 TRBD1 TRBV6-2/TRBV6-3 15 CASSYGQGWDNEQFF TGTGCCAGCAGTTACGGACAGGGTTGGGACAATGAGCAGTTCTTC
few TRBJ2-7 - TRBV20-1 13 CSARERGSYEQYF TGCAGTGCTAGAGAGCGGGGTTCCTACGAGCAGTACTTC
many TRBJ1-1 - TRBV20-1 13 CSARGTGGTEAFF TGCAGTGCTAGAGGTACGGGTGGCACTGAAGCTTTCTTT
- TRBJ1-1 - TRBV20-1 14 CSAKRQTRGTEAFF TGCAGTGCCAAACGACAAACAAGGGGTACTGAAGCTTTCTTT
few TRBJ1-1 - TRBV6-4 13 CASSYLWNTEAFF TGTGCCAGCAGTTATTTATGGAACACTGAAGCTTTCTTT
- TRBJ2-3 - TRBV28 13 CASMYTSTDTQYF TGTGCCAGCATGTACACCAGCACAGATACGCAGTATTTT
- TRBJ2-7 - TRBV5-4 15 CASSLGTTANYEQYF TGTGCCAGCAGCTTGGGAACTACTGCTAACTACGAGCAGTACTTC
- TRBJ2-1 TRBD2 TRBV4-2 16 CASSQVASGGNNEQFF TGTGCCAGCAGCCAAGTGGCTAGCGGGGGGAACAATGAGCAGTTCTTC
few TRBJ2-1 - TRBV3-1 13 CASSQGQGNEQFF TGTGCCAGCAGCCAAGGGCAAGGGAATGAGCAGTTCTTC
many TRBJ2-1 - TRBV4-3 12 CASSGLEGEQFF TGCGCCAGCAGCGGCCTAGAAGGTGAGCAGTTCTTC
few TRBJ2-4 - TRBV5-1 14 CASSLGQGGNIQYF TGCGCCAGCAGCTTGGGACAGGGAGGAAACATTCAGTACTTC
few TRBJ1-5 - TRBV12-3/TRBV12-4 11 CASSTDLAQHF TGTGCCAGCAGTACAGACTTGGCCCAGCATTTT
few TRBJ2-3 - TRBV12-3/TRBV12-4 14 CASSQDSGGDTQYF TGTGCCAGCAGCCAAGATTCTGGCGGAGATACGCAGTATTTT
- TRBJ2-2 TRBD2 TRBV7-2 16 CASSLVVGGRSGELFF TGTGCCAGCAGCTTAGTCGTGGGAGGGCGATCCGGGGAGCTGTTTTTT
many TRBJ1-5 - TRBV29-1 13 CSVVVEVNQPQHF TGCAGCGTTGTTGTCGAGGTGAATCAGCCCCAGCATTTT
few TRBJ2-1 - TRBV20-1 14 CSARTKPNYNEQFF TGCAGTGCTAGAACCAAGCCGAACTACAATGAGCAGTTCTTC
- TRBJ2-2 - TRBV18 15 CASSLNSPNTGELFF TGTGCCAGCTCACTGAACAGCCCAAACACCGGGGAGCTGTTTTTT
- TRBJ2-3 TRBD1 TRBV5-1 13 CASKTGGADTQYF TGCGCCAGCAAGACAGGGGGAGCAGATACGCAGTATTTT
few TRBJ2-3 - TRBV20-1 15 CSASAPLGSTDTQYF TGCAGTGCTTCGGCCCCCCTTGGAAGCACAGATACGCAGTATTTT
- TRBJ1-3 - TRBV11-1 19 CASSYRTRDRRNSGNTIYF TGTGCCAGCAGCTACAGAACTCGAGACCGCCGAAACTCTGGAAACACCATATATTTT
many TRBJ2-7 - TRBV12-3/TRBV12-4 14 CASRASLFPYEQYF TGTGCCAGCAGGGCAAGTCTGTTTCCCTACGAGCAGTACTTC
- TRBJ1-4 - TRBV12-3/TRBV12-4 16 CASSPGVRATNEKLFF TGTGCCAGCAGCCCCGGCGTGAGGGCAACTAATGAAAAACTGTTTTTT
few TRBJ1-5 TRBD1 TRBV29-1 14 CSVGTGDLNQPQHF TGCAGCGTTGGGACAGGGGACCTCAATCAGCCCCAGCATTTT
few TRBJ2-1 - TRBV20-1 17 CSGAPELTTTYKNEQFF TGCAGTGGAGCCCCGGAGCTTACTACCACCTACAAAAATGAGCAGTTCTTC
- TRBJ2-3 - TRBV6-2/TRBV6-3 13 CASSYDPTDTQYF TGTGCCAGCAGTTACGACCCCACAGATACGCAGTATTTT
- TRBJ1-2 - TRBV20-1 14 CSAMGGVANYGYTF TGCAGTGCTATGGGAGGCGTAGCTAACTATGGCTACACCTTC
few TRBJ2-1 - TRBV6-2/TRBV6-3 12 CASREYYNEQFF TGTGCCAGCAGGGAATACTACAATGAGCAGTTCTTC
- TRBJ2-1 TRBD2 TRBV12-3/TRBV12-4 16 CASSDQKRGGHNEQFF TGTGCCAGCAGTGATCAAAAGCGGGGGGGCCACAATGAGCAGTTCTTC
- TRBJ1-2 - TRBV5-8 15 CASSLAGRQNYGYTF TGTGCCAGCAGCTTGGCCGGTCGACAGAACTATGGCTACACCTTC
- TRBJ2-7 TRBD1 TRBV20-1 12 CSAWGQGDEQYF TGCAGTGCGTGGGGACAGGGGGACGAGCAGTACTTC
few TRBJ1-5 - TRBV7-6 12 CASSLQGQPQHF TGTGCCAGCAGCCTGCAAGGTCAGCCCCAGCATTTT
many TRBJ2-1 TRBD1 TRBV12-3/TRBV12-4 15 CASSRQGGSYNEQFF TGTGCCAGCAGCAGACAGGGGGGCTCCTACAATGAGCAGTTCTTC
few TRBJ1-5 - TRBV6-1 14 CASSQRDSNQPQHF TGTGCCAGCAGTCAGCGGGACAGCAATCAGCCCCAGCATTTT
- TRBJ2-3 - TRBV4-2 18 CASSPQTQVVGSTDTQYF TGTGCCAGCAGCCCCCAGACACAGGTTGTGGGTAGCACAGATACGCAGTATTTT
- TRBJ1-1 - TRBV18 11 CASSPEREAFF TGTGCCAGCTCACCGGAAAGAGAAGCTTTCTTT
- TRBJ2-3 - TRBV7-2 12 CASSLPLGTQYF TGTGCCAGCAGCTTGCCCCTGGGTACGCAGTATTTT
few TRBJ1-2 - TRBV20-1 12 CSAKHGWEGYTF TGCAGTGCTAAACATGGTTGGGAGGGCTACACCTTC